Presented here are 3 T cell receptor beta chains from one specimen sequenced in a study of post-analysis software for immune sequencing data. Findings and caveats of the study: The five TRBV segments detected at higher frequency in patients than in controls included TRBV5-6, TRBV5-1 and TRBV20-1.

The antigens these receptors bind are not known. TCR beta cDNA libraries had unique molecular identifiers. Each CDR3 protein gets one entry after TCRdb re-called the PCR reads with MiXCR. The table records 700,000 to 800,000 distinct CDR3 sequences, 25% to 30% of them present only once. Sequences were obtained from blood. Receptors were obtained from a girl between 10 and 17 years old with multiple sclerosis.

V and J are TRBV29-1 and TRBJ2-7; D not resolved. This CDR3 is 12 amino acids long. Per germline, CDR1 SQVTM and CDR2 ANQGSEA. V was clipped by 2 bases and J by 7 bases, with 12 bases between them. The CDR3 region has the DNA TGCAGCGTTGAATTGGGCTACAATGAGCAGTACTTC. It specifies CSVELGYNEQYF.

The chain couples TRBV6-6 to TRBJ1-5; D possibly corresponds to TRBD1 (6 bases). Trimming stripped 5 bases from V and 9 bases from J, with 11 bases between. CDR1 is MNHNY, CDR2 SVGAGI, per germline (reference sequence). There are 12 residues in the CDR3. CDR3 amino acids: CASSQGLRPQHF. In DNA, the CDR3 is TGTGCCAGCAGTCAGGGGCTGAGGCCCCAGCATTTT.

The rearrangement uses TRBV7-2 and TRBJ2-3; TRBD2 matches at 13 bases. V shed 4 bases and J 2 bases; nucleotides not matched to a gene: 6. The CDR3 runs 17 residues. CDR1 SGHTA and CDR2 FQGNSA come from the germline V gene. The chain's CDR3 is CASSSGLAGENTDTQYF. In nucleotides, the CDR3 is TGTGCCAGCAGCTCTGGACTAGCGGGGGAAAACACAGATACGCAGTATTTT.